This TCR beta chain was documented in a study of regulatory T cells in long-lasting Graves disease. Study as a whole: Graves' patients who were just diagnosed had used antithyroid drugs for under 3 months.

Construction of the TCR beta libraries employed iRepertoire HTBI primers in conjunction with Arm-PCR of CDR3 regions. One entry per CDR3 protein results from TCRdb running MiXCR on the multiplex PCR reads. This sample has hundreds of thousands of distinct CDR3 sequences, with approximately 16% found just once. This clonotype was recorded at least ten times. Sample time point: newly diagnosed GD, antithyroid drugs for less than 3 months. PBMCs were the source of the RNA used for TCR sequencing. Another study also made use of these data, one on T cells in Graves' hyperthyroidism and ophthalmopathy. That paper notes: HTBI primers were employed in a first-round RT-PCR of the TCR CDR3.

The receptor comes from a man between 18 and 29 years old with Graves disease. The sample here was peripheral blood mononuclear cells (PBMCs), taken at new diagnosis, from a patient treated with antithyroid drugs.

CDR3 sequence (DNA): TGTGCCAGCAGCTTAGGCGGGACACAATACAATGAGCAGTTCTTC. Translated, it gives CASSLGGTQYNEQFF. The chain couples TRBV7-9 to TRBJ2-1; either TRBD1 or TRBD2 may fit D (6 bases each). Germline CDR1 SEHNR, CDR2 FQNEAQ (reference sequence). The length of the CDR3 is 15 residues. V lost 1 base, J lost 4 bases, and 11 bases lay in between.